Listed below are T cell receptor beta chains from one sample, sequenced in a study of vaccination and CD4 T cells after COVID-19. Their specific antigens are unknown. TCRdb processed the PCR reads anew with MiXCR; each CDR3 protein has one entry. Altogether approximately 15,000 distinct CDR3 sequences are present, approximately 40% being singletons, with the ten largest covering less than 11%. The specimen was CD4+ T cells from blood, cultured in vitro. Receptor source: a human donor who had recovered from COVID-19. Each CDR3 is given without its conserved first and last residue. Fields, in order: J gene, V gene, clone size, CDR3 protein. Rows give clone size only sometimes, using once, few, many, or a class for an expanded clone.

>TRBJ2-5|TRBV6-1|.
ASSHAGTQY
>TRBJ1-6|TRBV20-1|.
SARVGVQGTNSPLH
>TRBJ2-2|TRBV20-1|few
SASGSWRNTGELF
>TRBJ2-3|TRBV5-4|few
ASTVREGSTDTQY
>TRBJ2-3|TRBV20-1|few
SASLSGVADTQY
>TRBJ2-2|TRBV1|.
TSSQDEVIAGAAGELF
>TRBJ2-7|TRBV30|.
AWDAGGFEQY
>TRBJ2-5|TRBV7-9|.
ASSGNQETQY
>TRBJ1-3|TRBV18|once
ASSPQGAGNTIY
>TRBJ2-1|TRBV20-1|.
SAMRQQGYNEQF
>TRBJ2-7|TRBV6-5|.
ASSYLDRAYEQY
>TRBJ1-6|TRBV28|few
ASSLLYSPLH
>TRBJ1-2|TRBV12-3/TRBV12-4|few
ASSLMTGAHGYT
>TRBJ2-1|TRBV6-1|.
ASTFDRGDEQF
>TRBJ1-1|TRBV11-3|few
ASSFGRDTEAF
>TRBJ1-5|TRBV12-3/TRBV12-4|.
ASSPTIPSEPQH
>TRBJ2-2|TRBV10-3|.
AITGTDTGELF
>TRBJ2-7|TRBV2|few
ASLGTGAYEQY
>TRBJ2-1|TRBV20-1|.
SAPGLAEQF
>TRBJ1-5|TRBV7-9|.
ASSSHRGAGSPNNQPQH
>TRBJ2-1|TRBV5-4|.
ASSSLLIAGGPGGHEQF
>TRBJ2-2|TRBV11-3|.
ASSLDGGSNTGELF
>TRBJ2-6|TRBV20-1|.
SARDQQGAGANVLT
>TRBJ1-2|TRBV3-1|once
ASSQGTGVGYT
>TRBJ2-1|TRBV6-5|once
ASSYSDPTWGKNEQF
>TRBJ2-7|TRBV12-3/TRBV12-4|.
ASRTSEGEQY
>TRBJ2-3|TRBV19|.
ASSQPSAADTQY
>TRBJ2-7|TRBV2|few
ASTGQGVASSYEQY
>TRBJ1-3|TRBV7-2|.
ASSSGVSGNTIY
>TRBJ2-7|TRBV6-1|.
ASTRSGTPSYEQY
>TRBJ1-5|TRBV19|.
ASSISSRQPQH
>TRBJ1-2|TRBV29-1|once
SVEGGANYGYT
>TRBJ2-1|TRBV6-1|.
ASSEAGTPLPDNEQF
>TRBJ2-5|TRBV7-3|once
ASSSSGPGETQY
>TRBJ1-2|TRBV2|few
ASSMDYGYT
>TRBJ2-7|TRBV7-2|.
ASSWTSGYEQY
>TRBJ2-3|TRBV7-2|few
ASSSQSGNIDTQY